The 30 T cell receptor beta chains below were found in one sample sequenced in a study of T cells in Graves' hyperthyroidism and ophthalmopathy. Amplified TCR beta CDR3 regions came from RNA transcripts. Carried out on the TCR CDR3, a first-round RT-PCR used the HTBI primer set. One entry per CDR3 protein, called by TCRdb with MiXCR from the multiplex PCR reads. The table has about 360,000 distinct CDR3 sequences, around 25% seen once. Source material: blood. The receptors originated from a man aged 45-65 years with Graves' hyperthyroidism.

This clonotype came up many times. The chain combines TRBV7-3 with TRBJ2-1, with D possibly called TRBD1 or TRBD2 (5 bases each). The CDR3 is made up of 15 amino acids. Trimming took off 0 bases at V and 6 bases at J, with 12 bases between the two ends. CDR1 is SGHTA and CDR2 is FQGTGA in the germline V gene. The CDR3 DNA follows: TGTGCCAGCAGCTTAACACGGGGCTTGGGCAATGAGCAGTTCTTC. It translates to CASSLTRGLGNEQFF.

The chain carries TRBV6-1 and TRBJ2-1, with 12 bases that match TRBD2. There are 13 residues in the CDR3. The V segment lost 5 bases and the J segment 8 bases; nucleotides outside the gene matches: 1. Germline values: CDR1 MNHNS, CDR2 SASEGT. The CDR3 nucleotides read TGTGCCAGCAGTCTAGCGGGAGGGCATGAGCAGTTCTTC. Translation gives CASSLAGGHEQFF.

This clonotype was recorded at least ten times. The chain carries TRBV27 and TRBJ2-3, with a weak D call TRBD1 (5 bases). V gave up 4 bases and J gave up 4 bases, with 15 bases separating them. The germline V gene has CDR1 MNHEY and CDR2 SMNVEV (reference sequence). This CDR3 contains 15 residues. The DNA for the CDR3 is TGTGCCAGCAGTTCTAGGACACTAACATCAGATACGCAGTATTTT. Residues: CASSSRTLTSDTQYF.

J is TRBJ1-4 and V is TRBV6-5, with 10 bases matching TRBD1. CDR1 and CDR2 from the germline V gene are MNHEY and SVGAGI. V lost 6 bases to trimming and J lost 7 bases; unmatched junction nucleotides: 8. The length of the CDR3 is 15 residues. The CDR3 DNA sequence: TGTGCCAGCAGGTTAAGACAGGGGGCGAGTGAAAAACTGTTTTTT. Encoded protein: CASRLRQGASEKLFF.

The chain combines TRBV12-3 or TRBV12-4 with TRBJ2-2; D remains unclear. The CDR3 is 13 residues long. The V end was cut by 3 bases, the J end by 5 bases, with 7 bases between. Here the CDR3 DNA reads TGTGCCAGCAGTTTGTTAGTGACCGGGGAGCTGTTTTTT. Translated: CASSLLVTGELFF.

This clonotype was counted a few times. The chain couples TRBV7-9 to TRBJ2-3; no reliable D call. V lost 2 bases and J lost 3, with 12 bases in between. CDR1 SEHNR and CDR2 FQNEAQ come from the germline V gene (reference sequence). The CDR3 length is 15 residues. The CDR3 region is CASSLLDGSTDTQYF. CDR3 bases: TGTGCCAGCAGCTTACTAGATGGTTCAACAGATACGCAGTATTTT. Variable domain in full (rest from reference TRBV7-9 and TRBJ2-3): DTGVSQNPRHKITKRGQNVTFRCDPISEHNRLYWYRQTLGQGPEFLTYFQNEAQLEKSRLLSDRFSAERPKGSFSTLEIQRTEQGDSAMYLCASSLLDGSTDTQYFGPGTRLTVL.

This clonotype was found a few times. This chain joins TRBV7-9 and TRBJ1-1, with D hard to call. The germline V gene has CDR1 SEHNR and CDR2 FQNEAQ (reference sequence). V was pared by 1 base and J by 1 base, with 7 bases between. CDR3 length equals 14 residues. The CDR3 bases are TGTGCCAGCAGCTTAGGCGGATGGAACACTGAAGCTTTCTTT. It is translated as CASSLGGWNTEAFF.

Concerning this clonotype: It is likely a read error, because the conserved phenylalanine at the end of the CDR3 is missing. The gene calls are TRBV27 and TRBJ2-5; D gene ambiguous. There are 14 residues in the CDR3. The germline gives CDR1 MNHEY, CDR2 SMNVEV (reference sequence). V dropped 6 bases and J dropped 3 bases, with 14 bases sitting between them. The CDR3 sequence: CASSPLTAKETQYL. CDR3 bases: TGTGCCAGCAGCCCCTTAACGGCTAAAGAGACCCAGTACCTC.

This clonotype was counted between two and nine times. The rearrangement joins TRBV19 to TRBJ1-5; D unclear. The germline V gene has CDR1 LNHDA and CDR2 SQIVND (reference sequence). This CDR3 spans 15 amino acids. V was clipped by 1 base and J by 6 bases, with 13 bases between them. Written as DNA, the CDR3 is TGTGCCAGTAGTATAGGGGAGGGCGGCGGTCAGCCCCAGCATTTT. It translates to CASSIGEGGGQPQHF. Full variable domain (rest looked up from reference TRBV19 and TRBJ1-5): DGGITQSPKYLFRKEGQNVTLSCEQNLNHDAMYWYRQDPGQGLRLIYYSQIVNDFQKGDIAEGYSVSREKKESFPLTVTSAQKNPTAFYLCASSIGEGGGQPQHFGDGTRLSIL.

This rearrangement joins TRBV5-5 to TRBJ2-7, with D unresolved. The CDR3 totals 14 residues. Germline values: CDR1 SGHKS, CDR2 YYEKEE (reference sequence). V lost 4 bases to trimming and J lost 3 bases, with 14 bases between them. The CDR3 reads CASSGLSGYYEQYF. DNA for the CDR3: TGTGCCAGCAGCGGCTTATCTGGGTACTACGAGCAGTACTTC.

This sequence joins TRBV27 and TRBJ1-2, with D uncertain. The CDR3 has 13 amino acids. Trimming took 6 bases from V and 0 from J, leaving 8 bases between them. From germline, CDR1 is MNHEY and CDR2 SMNVEV (reference sequence). This chain's CDR3 is CASRKGTNYGYTF. CDR3 DNA sequence: TGTGCCAGCAGAAAAGGGACTAACTATGGCTACACCTTC.

V is TRBV28 and J is TRBJ1-5; D remains unclear. Germline loops: CDR1 MDHEN, CDR2 SYDVKM. CDR3 length equals 14 residues. The germline V and J ends were trimmed by 4 bases and 7 bases, with 14 bases remaining between them. CDR3 in amino acids: CASSSLGRGQPQHF. Here the CDR3 DNA reads TGTGCCAGCAGTTCATTGGGGAGAGGGCAGCCCCAGCATTTT.

Worth noting for this clonotype: This may stem from a read error, because a much larger clone lies one nucleotide away. The chain joins TRBV11-2 to TRBJ2-7; 7 nucleotides line up with TRBD1. The junction had 10 bases not matched to a gene; V was cut back by 5 bases and J by 3 bases. Germline assignment: CDR1 SGHAT and CDR2 FQNNGV. There are 15 residues in the CDR3. The CDR3 DNA reads TGTGCCAGCAGCCACCTCGGGACAGTGAGCTACGAGCAGTACTTC. The encoded protein is CASSHLGTVSYEQYF.

This clonotype was observed many times. The chain joins TRBV3-1 to TRBJ2-7; 8 bases line up with TRBD2. This CDR3 contains 15 residues. The V and J ends lost 5 bases and 1 base, in that order; junction bases with no gene match: 7. Germline CDR1 is LGHDT and CDR2 is YNNKEL (reference sequence). The CDR3 loop is CASSKSGSVSYEQYF. CDR3 DNA sequence: TGTGCCAGCAGCAAGAGCGGGAGTGTATCCTACGAGCAGTACTTC.

Note on this clonotype: Germline is not matched at one junction end, which may reflect a read error. The V and J genes are TRBV2 and TRBJ1-6; D remains ambiguous. The germline V gene encodes CDR1 SNHLY and CDR2 FYNNEI. This CDR3 contains 13 residues. CDR3 sequence: CASKTSADSPLHF. CDR3 DNA: TGTGCCAGCAAAACCTCCGCCGATTCGCCCCTCCACTTT.

The genes are TRBV15 and TRBJ2-1; 11 bases are shared with TRBD2. Germline V gene lookup returns CDR1 LNHNV and CDR2 YYDKDF (reference sequence). The junction had 13 bases not matched to a gene; V was cut back by 2 bases and J by 7 bases. CDR3 length: 18 residues. The CDR3: CATSRSISGRAIVNEQFF. The DNA of the CDR3 is TGTGCCACCAGCAGATCAATTAGCGGGAGGGCCATAGTTAATGAGCAGTTCTTC.

This clonotype was counted between two and nine times. The chain combines TRBV2 with TRBJ2-3; no clear D gene. V was pared by 7 bases and J by 4 bases, with 9 bases between. The CDR3 loop spans 12 amino acids. Germline CDR1 is SNHLY and CDR2 is FYNNEI. CDR3 nucleotides: TGTGCCAGCAACAGAGTTCCAGATACGCAGTATTTT. Amino acids: CASNRVPDTQYF.

Only a few counts were recorded for this clonotype. V gene TRBV20-1 combines with J gene TRBJ2-3, with a weak D call TRBD2 (5 bases). This CDR3 is built from 16 residues. Germline CDR1 reads DFQATT; CDR2 reads SNEGSKA (reference sequence). V gave up 0 bases and J gave up 0 bases, with 13 bases separating them. CDR3 DNA: TGCAGTGCTAGAGATAGCCAGCGGCTTAGCACAGATACGCAGTATTTT. Amino acid sequence: CSARDSQRLSTDTQYF.

This clonotype has a handful of counts. The chain employs TRBV20-1 and TRBJ2-5; D call uncertain. From germline, CDR1 is DFQATT and CDR2 SNEGSKA (reference sequence). The CDR3 runs to 14 residues. Trimming shortened V by 0 bases and J by 5 bases, and 13 bases separated the two germline ends. The CDR3 nucleotides are TGCAGTGCTAGAGATCCGCAGGAGTTGGAGACCCAGTACTTC. The encoded protein is CSARDPQELETQYF.

The V and J genes are TRBV5-1 and TRBJ1-1, with TRBD1 matching over 8 bases. CDR1 is SGHRS, CDR2 YFSETQ, per germline. The CDR3 has 17 residues. J was trimmed by 1 base and V by 0 bases; bases with no gene match: 8. This CDR3 reads CASSLGGTGVGNTEAFF. For the CDR3, the DNA is TGCGCCAGCAGCTTGGGCGGGACAGGCGTTGGGAACACTGAAGCTTTCTTT.

The chain joins TRBV25-1 to TRBJ2-3; 9 bases fit TRBD2. The V gene's germline CDR1 is MGHDK and CDR2 SYGVNS. Unmatched junction bases numbered 9, after V lost 1 base and J lost 7 bases. This CDR3 is 16 amino acids long. CDR3 in DNA: TGTGCCAGCAGTGAATGGCCAGCGGGAGGAACAAATACGCAGTATTTT. Translating gives CASSEWPAGGTNTQYF.

As DNA, the CDR3 is TGTGCCAGTAGTCCGGGGGTGCGGGAGGGGTCTGTCGAGCAGTACTTC. This translates into CASSPGVREGSVEQYF. This sequence joins TRBV19 and TRBJ2-7; 9 bases match TRBD2. This CDR3 contains 16 residues. From germline, CDR1 is LNHDA and CDR2 SQIVND (reference sequence). Trimming cost V 5 bases and J 6 bases; bases outside gene matches: 14.

This clonotype has just one count. This chain joins TRBV6-2 or TRBV6-3 and TRBJ1-5, with 8 bases lining up with TRBD1. V gave up 7 bases and J gave up 6 bases; unmatched junction bases: 11. The CDR3 contains 15 residues. The germline V gene encodes CDR1 MNHEY and CDR2 SVGEGT. CDR3 protein: CASKTGPGGSQPQHF. The CDR3 nucleotides read TGTGCCAGCAAAACGGGGCCAGGGGGCAGTCAGCCCCAGCATTTT.

J is TRBJ2-5 and V is TRBV6-1, with 14 bases that match TRBD2. The J segment lost 4 bases and the V segment lost 7 bases, leaving 8 bases of the junction unmatched. CDR1 MNHNS and CDR2 SASEGT come from the germline V gene. This CDR3 has 16 amino acids. The CDR3 nucleotides read TGTGCCAGCATAAGAGGACTAGCGGGAGGACGAGAGACCCAGTACTTC. Its translation is CASIRGLAGGRETQYF.

This clonotype was detected only a few times. This chain connects TRBV19 to TRBJ2-2; D ambiguous. Germline V gives CDR1 LNHDA, CDR2 SQIVND (reference sequence). V lost 5 bases and J lost 3, with 16 bases in between. The CDR3 has 16 amino acids. In nucleotides, the CDR3 is TGTGCCAGTAGTGGAGCGATTATTGTTGACACCGGGGAGCTGTTTTTT. Amino acids: CASSGAIIVDTGELFF.

CDR3 in amino acids: CASSKPTGRRPTYEQYF. Here the CDR3 DNA reads TGTGCCAGCAGTAAACCGACAGGCCGGCGTCCTACCTACGAGCAGTACTTC. The gene calls are TRBV27 and TRBJ2-7, with D perhaps TRBD1 (6 bases). The germline gives CDR1 MNHEY, CDR2 SMNVEV (reference sequence). V lost 5 bases to trimming and J lost 2 bases, with 22 bases between them. The CDR3 totals 17 residues.

Turning to this clonotype: The germline gene is not matched at one end of the junction; a read error may be the cause. The J gene is TRBJ2-6, the V gene TRBV11-2; TRBD1 might be the D (5 bases). CDR3 size: 16 residues. Per germline, CDR1 SGHAT and CDR2 FQNNGV. The CDR3 region has the DNA TGTGCCAGCAGCTTAGAGGTGCTCTCTGGGGCCAAGGTCCTGACTTTC. Translation gives CASSLEVLSGAKVLTF.

V gene TRBV5-1 combines with J gene TRBJ2-5; a possible D gene is TRBD2 (5 bases). Germline V gene sequence: CDR1 SGHRS, CDR2 YFSETQ. The length of the CDR3 is 14 residues. The V end was cut by 4 bases, the J end by 4 bases, with 14 bases between. As DNA, the CDR3 is TGCGCCAGCAGCCGGTCGGGGTTTGGAGAGACCCAGTACTTC. Residues: CASSRSGFGETQYF.

Only one count was recorded for this clonotype. V gene TRBV5-1 combines with J gene TRBJ2-7, with D tentatively TRBD2 (6 bases). CDR1 and CDR2 (germline): SGHRS, YFSETQ. V lost 5 bases and J 3 bases, leaving 18 bases between the germline ends. The CDR3 is made up of 15 amino acids. CDR3 DNA: TGCGCCAGCAGGCCCTCGGGGACTGTCGGCTACGAGCAGTACTTC. Translating it yields CASRPSGTVGYEQYF.

This chain uses TRBV12-3 or TRBV12-4 with TRBJ1-1; perhaps TRBD1 as D (5 bases). V lost 6 bases, J lost 5 bases, and 10 bases lay in between. The CDR3 is 12 amino acids. In DNA form, the CDR3 reads TGTGCCAGCAGACGCAGGGTTACTGAAGCTTTCTTT. Residues: CASRRRVTEAFF.